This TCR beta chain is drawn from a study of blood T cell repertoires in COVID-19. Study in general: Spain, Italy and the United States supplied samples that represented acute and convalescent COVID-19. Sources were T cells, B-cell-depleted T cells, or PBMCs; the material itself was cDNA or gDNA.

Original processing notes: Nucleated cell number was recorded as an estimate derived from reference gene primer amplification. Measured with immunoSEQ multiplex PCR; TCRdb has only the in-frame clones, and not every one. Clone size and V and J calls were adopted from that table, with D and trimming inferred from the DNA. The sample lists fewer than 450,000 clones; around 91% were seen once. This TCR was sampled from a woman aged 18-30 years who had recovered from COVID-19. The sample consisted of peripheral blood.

CDR3 DNA: TGTGCCAGCAGGGTGGACAGGGGCACCGGGGAGCTGTTTTTT. Protein: CASRVDRGTGELFF. The gene calls are TRBV7-2 and TRBJ2-2, with 9 bases that match TRBD1. Trimming removed 6 bases from V and 4 bases from J; junction bases left unmatched: 3. Germline-derived CDR1 and CDR2 are SGHTA and FQGNSA. This CDR3 is built from 14 residues.